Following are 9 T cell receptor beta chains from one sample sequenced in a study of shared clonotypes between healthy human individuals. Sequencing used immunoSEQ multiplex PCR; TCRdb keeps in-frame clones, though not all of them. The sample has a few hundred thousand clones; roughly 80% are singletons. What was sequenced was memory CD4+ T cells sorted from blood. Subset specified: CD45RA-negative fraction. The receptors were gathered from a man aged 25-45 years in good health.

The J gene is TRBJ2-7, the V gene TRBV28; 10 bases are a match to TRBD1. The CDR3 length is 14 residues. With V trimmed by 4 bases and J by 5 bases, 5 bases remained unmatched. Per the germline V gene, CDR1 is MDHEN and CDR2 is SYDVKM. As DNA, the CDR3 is TGTGCCAGCAGTTCGACCGGGACAGGGGACGAGCAGTACTTC. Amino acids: CASSSTGTGDEQYF.

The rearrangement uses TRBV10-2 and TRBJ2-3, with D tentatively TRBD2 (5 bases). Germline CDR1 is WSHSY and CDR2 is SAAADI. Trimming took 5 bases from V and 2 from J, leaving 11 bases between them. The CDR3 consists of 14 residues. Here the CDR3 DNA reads TGCGCCAGCAGTCAGCGGTTAGACACAGATACGCAGTATTTT. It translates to CASSQRLDTDTQYF.

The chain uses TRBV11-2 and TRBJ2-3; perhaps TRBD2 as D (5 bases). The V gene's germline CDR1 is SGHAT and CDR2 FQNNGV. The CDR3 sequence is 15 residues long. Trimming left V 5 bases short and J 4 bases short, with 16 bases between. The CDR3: CASSPHGLAADTQYF. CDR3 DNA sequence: TGTGCCAGCAGCCCCCATGGGCTAGCAGCAGATACGCAGTATTTT.

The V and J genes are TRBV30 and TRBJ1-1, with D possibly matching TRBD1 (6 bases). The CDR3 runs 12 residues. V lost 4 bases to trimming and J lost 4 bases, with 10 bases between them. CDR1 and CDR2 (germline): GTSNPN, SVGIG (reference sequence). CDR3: CAWNPGVTEAFF. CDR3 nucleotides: TGTGCCTGGAACCCAGGGGTCACTGAAGCTTTCTTT.

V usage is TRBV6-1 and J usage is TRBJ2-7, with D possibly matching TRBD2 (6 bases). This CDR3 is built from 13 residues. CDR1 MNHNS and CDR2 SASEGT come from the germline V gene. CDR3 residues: CALRGLPSHEQYF. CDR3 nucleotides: TGTGCACTAAGGGGACTCCCGAGCCACGAGCAGTACTTC.

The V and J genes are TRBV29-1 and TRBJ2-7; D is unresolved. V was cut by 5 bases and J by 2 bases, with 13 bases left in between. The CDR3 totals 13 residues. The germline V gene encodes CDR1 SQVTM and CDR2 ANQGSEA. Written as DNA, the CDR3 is TGCAGCGTTTCATCCGGAGAACCCTACGAGCAGTACTTC. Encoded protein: CSVSSGEPYEQYF.

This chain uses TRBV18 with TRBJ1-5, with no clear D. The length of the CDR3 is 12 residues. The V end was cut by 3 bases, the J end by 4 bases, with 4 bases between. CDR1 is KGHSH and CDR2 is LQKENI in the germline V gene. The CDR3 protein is CASSPNNQPQHF. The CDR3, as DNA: TGTGCCAGCTCACCGAATAATCAGCCCCAGCATTTT. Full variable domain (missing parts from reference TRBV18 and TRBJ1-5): NAGVMQNPRHLVRRRGQEARLRCSPMKGHSHVYWYRQLPEEGLKFMVYLQKENIIDESGMPKERFSAEFPKEGPSILRIQQVVRGDSAAYFCASSPNNQPQHFGDGTRLSIL.

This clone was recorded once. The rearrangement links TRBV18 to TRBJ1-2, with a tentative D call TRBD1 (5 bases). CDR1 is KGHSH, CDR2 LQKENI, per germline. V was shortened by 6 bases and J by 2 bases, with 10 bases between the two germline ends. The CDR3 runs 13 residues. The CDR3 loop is CASSGQQNYGYTF. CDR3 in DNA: TGTGCCAGCTCGGGGCAGCAAAACTATGGCTACACCTTC.

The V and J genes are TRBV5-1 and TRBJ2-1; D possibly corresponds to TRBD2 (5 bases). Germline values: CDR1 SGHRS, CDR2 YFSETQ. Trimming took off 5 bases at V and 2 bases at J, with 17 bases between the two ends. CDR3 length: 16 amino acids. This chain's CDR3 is CASSLRSDLTYNEQFF. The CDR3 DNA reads TGCGCCAGCAGTCTAAGGTCGGACTTAACCTACAATGAGCAGTTCTTC.